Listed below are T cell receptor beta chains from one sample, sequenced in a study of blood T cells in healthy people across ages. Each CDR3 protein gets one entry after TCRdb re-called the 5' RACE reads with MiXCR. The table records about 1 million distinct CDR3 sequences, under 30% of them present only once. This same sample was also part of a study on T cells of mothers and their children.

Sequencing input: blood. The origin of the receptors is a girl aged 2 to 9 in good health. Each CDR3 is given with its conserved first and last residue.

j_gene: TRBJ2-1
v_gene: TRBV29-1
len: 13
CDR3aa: CSAHRRGYNEQFF

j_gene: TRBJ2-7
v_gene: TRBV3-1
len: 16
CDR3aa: CASSQDAPSGTGQQYF

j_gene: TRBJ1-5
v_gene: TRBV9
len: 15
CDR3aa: CASSQAGELFQPQHF

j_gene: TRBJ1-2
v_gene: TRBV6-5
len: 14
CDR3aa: CASSPDGGFGGYTF

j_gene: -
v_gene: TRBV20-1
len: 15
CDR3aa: CSAREWREVGNEQFF

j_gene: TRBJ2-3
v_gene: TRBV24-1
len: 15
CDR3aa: CATSDPPPGRDTQYF

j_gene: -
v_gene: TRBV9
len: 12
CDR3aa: CASSVALDEQFF

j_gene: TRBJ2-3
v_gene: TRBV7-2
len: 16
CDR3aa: CASSSPTGGAEDTQYF

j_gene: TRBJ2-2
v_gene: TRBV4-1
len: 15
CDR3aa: CASSQALVPDGELFF

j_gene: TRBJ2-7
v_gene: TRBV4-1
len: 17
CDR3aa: CASSQEPGTSGTYEQYF

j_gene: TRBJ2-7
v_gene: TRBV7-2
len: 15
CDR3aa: CASSLAGVSLHEQYF

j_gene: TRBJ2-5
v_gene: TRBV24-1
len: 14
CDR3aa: CATSEAGTEATQYF

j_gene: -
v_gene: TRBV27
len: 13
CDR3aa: CASSMTGGETQYF

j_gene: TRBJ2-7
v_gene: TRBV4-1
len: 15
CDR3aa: CASSQVRDVSYEQYF

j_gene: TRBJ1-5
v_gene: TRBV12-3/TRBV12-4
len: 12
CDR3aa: CASTSLAQPQHF

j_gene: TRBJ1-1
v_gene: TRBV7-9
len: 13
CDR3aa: CASSPMTRDEAFF

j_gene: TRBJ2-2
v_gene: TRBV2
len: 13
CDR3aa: CASSPLDTGELFF

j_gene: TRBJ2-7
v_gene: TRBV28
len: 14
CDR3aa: CASSPDRGRYEQYF

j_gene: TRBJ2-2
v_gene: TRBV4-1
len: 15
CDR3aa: CASSQDWVYTGELFF

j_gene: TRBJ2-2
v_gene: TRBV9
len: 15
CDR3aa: CASSPREGNTGELFF

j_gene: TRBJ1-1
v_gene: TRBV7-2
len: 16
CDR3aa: CASSLPRPGQNTEAFF

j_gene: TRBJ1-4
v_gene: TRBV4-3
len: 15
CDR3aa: CASSQDSGPSGELFF

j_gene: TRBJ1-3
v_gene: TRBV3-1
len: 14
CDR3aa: CASSQYGAGNTIYF

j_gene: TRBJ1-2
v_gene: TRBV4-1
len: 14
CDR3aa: CASSQLQGADGYTF

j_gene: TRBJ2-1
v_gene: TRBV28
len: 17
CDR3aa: CASSLELAGGDYNEQFF

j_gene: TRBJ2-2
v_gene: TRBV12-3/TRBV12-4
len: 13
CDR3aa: CASSGLGTGELFF

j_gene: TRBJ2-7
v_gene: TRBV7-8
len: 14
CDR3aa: CASSLDVEGYEQYF

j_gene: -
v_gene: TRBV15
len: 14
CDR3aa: CATSRQGVSHEQYF

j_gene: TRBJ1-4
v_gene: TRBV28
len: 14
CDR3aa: CASSLITGVGKLFF

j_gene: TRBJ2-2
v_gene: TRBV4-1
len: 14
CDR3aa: CASSPRLAPGELFF

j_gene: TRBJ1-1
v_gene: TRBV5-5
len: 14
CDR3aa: CASSLPHGGTEAFF

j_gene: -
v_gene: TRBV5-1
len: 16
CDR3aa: CASRPQLAGGTNEQFF

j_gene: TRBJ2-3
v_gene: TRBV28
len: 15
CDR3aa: CASRTGAGATDTQYF

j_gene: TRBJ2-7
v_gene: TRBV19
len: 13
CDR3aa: CASSIMDSYEQYF

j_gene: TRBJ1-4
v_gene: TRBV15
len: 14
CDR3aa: CAIGETYSAEKLFF

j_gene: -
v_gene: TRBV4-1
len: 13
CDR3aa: CASSQDGHYEQYF

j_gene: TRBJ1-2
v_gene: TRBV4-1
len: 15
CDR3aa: CASSQEGQGYYGYTF

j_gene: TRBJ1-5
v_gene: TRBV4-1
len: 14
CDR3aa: CASSQGSNAQPQHF

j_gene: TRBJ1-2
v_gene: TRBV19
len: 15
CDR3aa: CASSGGQGEIYGYTF

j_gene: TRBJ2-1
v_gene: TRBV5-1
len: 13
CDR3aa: CASSGVVENEQFF

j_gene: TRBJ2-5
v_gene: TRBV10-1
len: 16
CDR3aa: CASSEITGTGRRGQYF

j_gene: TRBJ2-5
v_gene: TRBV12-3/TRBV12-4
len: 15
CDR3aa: CASSFRTAIQETQYF

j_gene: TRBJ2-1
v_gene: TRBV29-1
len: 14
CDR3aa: CSVDPGGSYNEQFF

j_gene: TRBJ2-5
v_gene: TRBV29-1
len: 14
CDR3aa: CSVVYRDGQETQYF

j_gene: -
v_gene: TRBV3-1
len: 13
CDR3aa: CASSQDGPTTQYF

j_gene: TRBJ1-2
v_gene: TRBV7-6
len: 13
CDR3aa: CASSPEFSGGYTF

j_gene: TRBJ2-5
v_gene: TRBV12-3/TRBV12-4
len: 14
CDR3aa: CASRSIVGEETQYF

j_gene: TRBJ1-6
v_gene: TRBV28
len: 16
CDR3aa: CASSYTGSSYNSPLHF

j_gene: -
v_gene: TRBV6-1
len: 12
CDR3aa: CASSEVGNEQYF

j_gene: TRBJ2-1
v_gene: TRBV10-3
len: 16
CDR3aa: CAISESFGDSTNEQFF

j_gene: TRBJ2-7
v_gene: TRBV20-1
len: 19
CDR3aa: CSARMAGAGDRRMDYEQYF

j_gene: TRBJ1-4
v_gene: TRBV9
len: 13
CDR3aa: CASSLGMGAKLFF

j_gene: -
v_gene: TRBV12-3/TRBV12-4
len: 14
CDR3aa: CASSPLRVLYEQYF

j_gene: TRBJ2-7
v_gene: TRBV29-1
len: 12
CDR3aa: CSVGNEGYEQYF

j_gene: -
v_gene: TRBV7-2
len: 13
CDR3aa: CASSQQPSNEQFF

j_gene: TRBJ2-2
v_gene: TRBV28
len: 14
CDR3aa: CASPSGSGTGELFF